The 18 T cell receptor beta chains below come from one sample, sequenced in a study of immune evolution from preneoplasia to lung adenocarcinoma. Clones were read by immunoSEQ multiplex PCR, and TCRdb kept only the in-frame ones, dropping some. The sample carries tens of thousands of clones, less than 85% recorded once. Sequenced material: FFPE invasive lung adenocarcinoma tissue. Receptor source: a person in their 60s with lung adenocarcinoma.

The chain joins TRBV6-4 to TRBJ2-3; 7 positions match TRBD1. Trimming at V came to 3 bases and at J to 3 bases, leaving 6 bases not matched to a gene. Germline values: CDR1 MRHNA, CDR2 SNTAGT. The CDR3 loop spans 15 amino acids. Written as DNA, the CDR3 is TGTGCCAGCAGTGAGGGGGACAGTACAACAGATACGCAGTATTTT. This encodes CASSEGDSTTDTQYF.

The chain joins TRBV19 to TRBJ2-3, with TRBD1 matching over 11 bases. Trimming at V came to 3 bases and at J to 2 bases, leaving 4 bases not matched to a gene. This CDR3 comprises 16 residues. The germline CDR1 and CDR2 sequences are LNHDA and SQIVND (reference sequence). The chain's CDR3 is CASSIGTGGLTDTQYF. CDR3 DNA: TGTGCCAGTAGTATTGGGACAGGGGGACTCACAGATACGCAGTATTTT.

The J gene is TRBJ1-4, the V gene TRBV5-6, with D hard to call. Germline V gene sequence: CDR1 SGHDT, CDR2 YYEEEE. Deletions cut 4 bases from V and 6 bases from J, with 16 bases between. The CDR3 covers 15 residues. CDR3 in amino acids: CASSQWTAGHEKLFF. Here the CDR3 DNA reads TGTGCCAGCAGCCAATGGACGGCAGGACATGAAAAACTGTTTTTT. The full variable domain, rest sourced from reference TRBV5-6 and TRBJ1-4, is DAGVTQSPTHLIKTRGQQVTLRCSPKSGHDTVSWYQQALGQGPQFIFQYYEEEERQRGNFPDRFSGHQFPNYSSELNVNALLLGDSALYLCASSQWTAGHEKLFFGSGTQLSVL.

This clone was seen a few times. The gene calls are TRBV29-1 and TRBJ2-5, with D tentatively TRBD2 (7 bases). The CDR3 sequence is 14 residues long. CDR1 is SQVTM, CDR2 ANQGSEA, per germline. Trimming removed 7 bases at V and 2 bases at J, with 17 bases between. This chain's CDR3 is CSGTPGGQQETQYF. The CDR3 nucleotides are TGCAGCGGAACCCCCGGGGGGCAACAAGAGACCCAGTACTTC.

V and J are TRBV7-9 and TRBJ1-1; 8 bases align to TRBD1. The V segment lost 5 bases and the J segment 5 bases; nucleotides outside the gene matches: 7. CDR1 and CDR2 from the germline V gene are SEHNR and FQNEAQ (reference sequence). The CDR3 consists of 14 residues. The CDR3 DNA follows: TGTGCCAGCAGCGCCCGGACAGGGAGGACTGAAGCTTTCTTT. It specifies CASSARTGRTEAFF.

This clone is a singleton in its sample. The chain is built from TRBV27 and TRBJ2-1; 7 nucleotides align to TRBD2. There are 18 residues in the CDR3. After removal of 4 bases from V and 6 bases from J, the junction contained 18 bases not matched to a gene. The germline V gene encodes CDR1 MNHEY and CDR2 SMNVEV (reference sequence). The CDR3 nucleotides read TGTGCCAGCAGTTATGGGCCGGGGAGGGCCGCTACTACCAATGAGCAGTTCTTC. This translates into CASSYGPGRAATTNEQFF.

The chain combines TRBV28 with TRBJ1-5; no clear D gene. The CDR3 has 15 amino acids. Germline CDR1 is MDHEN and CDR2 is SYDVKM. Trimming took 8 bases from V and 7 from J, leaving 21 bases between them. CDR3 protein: CASVARGVGNQPQHF. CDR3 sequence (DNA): TGTGCCAGCGTGGCCCGGGGAGTCGGGAACCAGCCCCAGCATTTT.

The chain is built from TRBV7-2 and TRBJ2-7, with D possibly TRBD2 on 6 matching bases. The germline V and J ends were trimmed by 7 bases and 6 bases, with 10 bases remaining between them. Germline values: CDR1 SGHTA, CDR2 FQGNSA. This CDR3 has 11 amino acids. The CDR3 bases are TGTGCCAGCACCTTCGGGGGCGAGCAGTACTTC. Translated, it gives CASTFGGEQYF.

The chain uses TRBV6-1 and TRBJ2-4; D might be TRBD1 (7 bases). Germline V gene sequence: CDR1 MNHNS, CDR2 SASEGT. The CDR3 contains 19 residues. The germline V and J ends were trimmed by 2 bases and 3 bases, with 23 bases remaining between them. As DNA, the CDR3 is TGTGCCAGCAGTGAACGTGGAGGGGGCTTAAAGGTCGGCAAAAACATTCAGTACTTC. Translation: CASSERGGGLKVGKNIQYF.

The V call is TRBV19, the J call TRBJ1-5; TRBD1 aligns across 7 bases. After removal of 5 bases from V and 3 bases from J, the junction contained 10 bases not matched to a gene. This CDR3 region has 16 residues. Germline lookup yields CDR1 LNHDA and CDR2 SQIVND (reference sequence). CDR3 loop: CASSSLQGRFNQPQHF. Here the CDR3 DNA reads TGTGCCAGTAGTTCGTTACAGGGGAGATTCAATCAGCCCCAGCATTTT.

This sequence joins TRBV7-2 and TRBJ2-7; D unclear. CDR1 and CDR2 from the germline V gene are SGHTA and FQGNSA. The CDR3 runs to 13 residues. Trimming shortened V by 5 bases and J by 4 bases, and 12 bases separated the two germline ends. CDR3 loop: CASSRPGQYEQYF. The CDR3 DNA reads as TGTGCCAGCAGCCGACCGGGTCAGTACGAGCAGTACTTC.

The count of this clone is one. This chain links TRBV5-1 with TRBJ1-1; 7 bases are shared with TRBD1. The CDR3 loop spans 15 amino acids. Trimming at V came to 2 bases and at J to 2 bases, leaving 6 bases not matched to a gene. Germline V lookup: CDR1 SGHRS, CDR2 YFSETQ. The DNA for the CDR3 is TGCGCCAGCAGCTTCCCCGACAGGGCCAACACTGAAGCTTTCTTT. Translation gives CASSFPDRANTEAFF.

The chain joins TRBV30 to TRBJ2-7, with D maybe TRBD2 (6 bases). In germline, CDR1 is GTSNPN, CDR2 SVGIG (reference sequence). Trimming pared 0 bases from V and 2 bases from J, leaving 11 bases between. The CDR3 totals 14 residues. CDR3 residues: CAWSVGRPPYEQYF. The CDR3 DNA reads TGTGCCTGGAGTGTAGGGAGGCCTCCCTACGAGCAGTACTTC. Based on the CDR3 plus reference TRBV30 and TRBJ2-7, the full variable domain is SQTIHQWPATLVQPVGSPLSLECTVEGTSNPNLYWYRQAAGRGLQLLFYSVGIGQISSEVPQNLSASRPQDRQFILSSKKLLLSDSGFYLCAWSVGRPPYEQYFGPGTRLTVT.

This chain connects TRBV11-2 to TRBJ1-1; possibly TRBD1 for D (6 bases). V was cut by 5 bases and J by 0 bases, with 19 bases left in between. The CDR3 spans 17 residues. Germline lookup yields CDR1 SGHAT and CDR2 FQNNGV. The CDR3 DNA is TGTGCCAGCAGCCCTAATGTTGGACAGTCGATGAACACTGAAGCTTTCTTT. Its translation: CASSPNVGQSMNTEAFF.

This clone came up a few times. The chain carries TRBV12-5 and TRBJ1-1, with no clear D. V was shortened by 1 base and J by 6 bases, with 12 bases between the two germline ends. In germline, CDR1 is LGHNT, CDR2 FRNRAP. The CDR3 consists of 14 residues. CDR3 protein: CASGLDPGFAEAFF. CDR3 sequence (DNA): TGTGCTAGTGGTTTGGACCCGGGGTTCGCTGAAGCTTTCTTT.

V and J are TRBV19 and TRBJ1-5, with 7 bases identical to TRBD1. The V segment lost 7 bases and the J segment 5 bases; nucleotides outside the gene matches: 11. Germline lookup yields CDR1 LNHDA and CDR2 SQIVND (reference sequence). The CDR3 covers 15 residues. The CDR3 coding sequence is TGTGCCAGTAACAAACCAGGGGGAAGAGATCAGCCCCAGCATTTT. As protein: CASNKPGGRDQPQHF. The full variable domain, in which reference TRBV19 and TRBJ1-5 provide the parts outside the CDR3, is DGGITQSPKYLFRKEGQNVTLSCEQNLNHDAMYWYRQDPGQGLRLIYYSQIVNDFQKGDIAEGYSVSREKKESFPLTVTSAQKNPTAFYLCASNKPGGRDQPQHFGDGTRLSIL.

The CDR3 DNA reads TGTGCCAGTAGTGCGGGACACCCGACTCCCAAAAACATTCAGTACTTC. Translated: CASSAGHPTPKNIQYF. V usage is TRBV19 and J usage is TRBJ2-4; D may match TRBD1 or TRBD2 (6 bases each). Trimming pared 5 bases from V and 2 bases from J, leaving 16 bases between. The CDR3 has 16 residues. CDR1 is LNHDA, CDR2 SQIVND, per germline (reference sequence). Drawing the rest from reference TRBV19 and TRBJ2-4, the complete variable domain is DGGITQSPKYLFRKEGQNVTLSCEQNLNHDAMYWYRQDPGQGLRLIYYSQIVNDFQKGDIAEGYSVSREKKESFPLTVTSAQKNPTAFYLCASSAGHPTPKNIQYFGAGTRLSVL.

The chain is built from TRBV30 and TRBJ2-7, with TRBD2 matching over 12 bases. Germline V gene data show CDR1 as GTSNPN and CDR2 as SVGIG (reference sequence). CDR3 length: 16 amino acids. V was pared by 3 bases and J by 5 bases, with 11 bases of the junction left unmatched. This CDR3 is CAWRTSGRPPPNEQYF. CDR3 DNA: TGTGCCTGGAGAACTAGCGGGAGGCCACCTCCCAACGAGCAGTACTTC.